This T cell receptor beta chain was observed in a study of STAT3 mutations in large granular lymphocyte leukemia. The CDR3 extends over 17 amino acids. V lost 1 base to trimming and J lost 1 base; unmatched junction nucleotides: 7. The germline CDR1 and CDR2 sequences are LGHNT and FRNRAP. Broader study findings: Every T-cell large granular lymphocyte leukemia patient had at least one immunodominant TCR beta clonotype.

Concerning this clone: Its antigen remains unidentified.

This table comes from immunoSEQ multiplex PCR, and its TCRdb copy is limited to in-frame clones, with some not included. The sample yields approximately 3,200 clones, more than 75% seen once. The sequenced material came from peripheral blood mononuclear cells. This TCR came from a man aged 40-49 years with T-cell large granular lymphocyte leukemia. Some clones in this sample may be carry-over from other donors' samples. The chain has TRBV12-5 and TRBJ2-3; the match to TRBD2 covers 8 bases. This CDR3 is CASGLARGGRGTDTQYF. In nucleotides, the CDR3 is TGTGCTAGTGGTTTGGCCCGGGGGGGGCGCGGCACAGATACGCAGTATTTT.